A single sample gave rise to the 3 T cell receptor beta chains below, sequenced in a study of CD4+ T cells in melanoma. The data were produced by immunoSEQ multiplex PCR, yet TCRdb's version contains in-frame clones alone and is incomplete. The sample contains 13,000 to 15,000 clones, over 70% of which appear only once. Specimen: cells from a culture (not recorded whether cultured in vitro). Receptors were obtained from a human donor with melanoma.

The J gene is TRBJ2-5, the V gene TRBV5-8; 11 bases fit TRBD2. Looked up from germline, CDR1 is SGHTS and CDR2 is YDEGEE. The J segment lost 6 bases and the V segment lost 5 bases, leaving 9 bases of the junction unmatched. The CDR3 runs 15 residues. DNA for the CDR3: TGTGCCAGCAGATCCGGGACTAGCGGACGAAAGACCCAGTACTTC. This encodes CASRSGTSGRKTQYF.

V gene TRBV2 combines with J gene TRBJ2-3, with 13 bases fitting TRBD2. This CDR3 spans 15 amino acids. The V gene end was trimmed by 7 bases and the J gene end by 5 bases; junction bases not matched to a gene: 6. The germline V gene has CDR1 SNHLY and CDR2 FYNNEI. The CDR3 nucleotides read TGTGCCAGCAAGACTAGCGGGGGGCTAAGAGATACGCAGTATTTT. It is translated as CASKTSGGLRDTQYF.

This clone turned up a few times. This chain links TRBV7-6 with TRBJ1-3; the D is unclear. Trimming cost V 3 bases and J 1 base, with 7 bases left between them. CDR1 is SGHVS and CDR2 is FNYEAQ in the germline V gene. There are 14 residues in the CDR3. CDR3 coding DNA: TGTGCCAGCAGCTTGGGGATGTCTGGAAACACCATATATTTT. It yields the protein CASSLGMSGNTIYF.